This paragraph reports one T cell receptor beta chain. Its antigen remains unknown. Only in-frame clones appear in the TCRdb table, and some are missing; sequencing was by immunoSEQ multiplex PCR. Of about 30,000 clones in the sample, roughly 72% are singletons; the top ten hold under 15%. This sample is part of a study of CD4 T cells in relation to SARS-CoV-2 and coronaviruses. For the study at large: TCR beta CDR3s were sequenced after roughly eleven-day antigen culture of PBMCs. The negative reference was HIV-1 Nef peptide pool or peptide-free culture.

The unexposed donors gave CD4+ T cells in about 2011-2018, prior to COVID-19. CD4+ T cells were isolated from the cells after 10 days of culture. Unexposed-donor CD4+ T cells were probed with SARS-CoV-2 S/N and four cold-coronavirus spikes, cells permitting. Some 1.9 million PBMCs per well were cultured with 7.5 to 10 IU/ml IL-2. The CDR3 covers 15 residues. Germline V lookup: CDR1 SGHNT, CDR2 YYREEE (reference sequence). Trimming removed 7 bases from V and 4 bases from J; junction bases left unmatched: 7. The source material was CD4+ T cells from PBMCs, cultured in vitro. V and J are TRBV5-4 and TRBJ2-1; 11 bases match TRBD1. The sequence was obtained from a human donor in good health. DNA of the CDR3: TGTGCCAGCGGATCCGGGACAGGGGGATACAATGAGCAGTTCTTC. Translated: CASGSGTGGYNEQFF. The full variable domain, rest sourced from reference TRBV5-4 and TRBJ2-1, is ETGVTQSPTHLIKTRGQQVTLRCSSQSGHNTVSWYQQALGQGPQFIFQYYREEENGRGNFPPRFSGLQFPNYSSELNVNALELDDSALYLCASGSGTGGYNEQFFGPGTRLTVL.